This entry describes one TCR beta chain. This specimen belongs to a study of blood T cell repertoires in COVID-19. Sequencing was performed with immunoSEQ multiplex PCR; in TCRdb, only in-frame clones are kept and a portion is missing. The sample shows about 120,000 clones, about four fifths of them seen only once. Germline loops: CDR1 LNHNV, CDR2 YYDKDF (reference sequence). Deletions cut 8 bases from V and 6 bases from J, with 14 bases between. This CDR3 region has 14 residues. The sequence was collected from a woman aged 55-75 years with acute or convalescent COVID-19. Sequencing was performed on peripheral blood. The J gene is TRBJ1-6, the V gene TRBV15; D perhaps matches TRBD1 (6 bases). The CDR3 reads CATALNRANSPLHF. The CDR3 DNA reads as TGTGCCACCGCACTCAACAGGGCTAATTCACCCCTCCACTTT.